This entry features one T cell receptor (beta chain) sequence. Its antigen remains unknown. The junction departs from the called germline gene at one end, perhaps through a read error. The data belong to a study of blood T cells in healthy people across ages. General study results and limits: Per-million-T-cell TCR beta diversity fell roughly linearly with age. Higher diversity and more naive CD4+ cells were features of long-lived donors, compared to aged donors.

From germline, CDR1 is SGDLS and CDR2 YYNGEE. The CDR3 loop spans 15 amino acids. Next came a second PCR, run for about 6 to 12 cycles, which used a sample-barcoded 5' primer along with a J-beta primer mix. A template-switch adaptor containing 12 random nucleotides labeled each cDNA molecule. TCRdb ran MiXCR on the 5' RACE reads and lists one entry per CDR3 protein. The sample has around 620,000 distinct CDR3 sequences; roughly 29% are singletons. Sequencing used blood. The chain joins TRBV9 to TRBJ1-4, with D unresolved. This TCR was recovered from a woman between 70 and 85 years old in good health. The CDR3: CVSSVGTASSEKLFF. In nucleotides, the CDR3 is TGTGTCAGCAGCGTAGGAACGGCGAGCTCAGAAAAACTGTTTTTT.